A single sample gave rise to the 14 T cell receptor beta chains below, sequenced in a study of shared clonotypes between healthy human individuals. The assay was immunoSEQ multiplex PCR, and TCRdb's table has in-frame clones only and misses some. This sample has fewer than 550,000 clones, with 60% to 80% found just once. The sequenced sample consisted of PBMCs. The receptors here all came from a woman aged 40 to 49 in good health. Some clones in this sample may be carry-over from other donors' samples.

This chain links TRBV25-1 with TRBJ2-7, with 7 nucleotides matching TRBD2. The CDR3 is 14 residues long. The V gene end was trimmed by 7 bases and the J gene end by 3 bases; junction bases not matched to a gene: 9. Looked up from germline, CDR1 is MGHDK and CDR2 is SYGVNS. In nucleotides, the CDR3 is TGTGCCAGCAACCGGGGCGGGAGCAACTACGAGCAGTACTTC. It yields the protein CASNRGGSNYEQYF.

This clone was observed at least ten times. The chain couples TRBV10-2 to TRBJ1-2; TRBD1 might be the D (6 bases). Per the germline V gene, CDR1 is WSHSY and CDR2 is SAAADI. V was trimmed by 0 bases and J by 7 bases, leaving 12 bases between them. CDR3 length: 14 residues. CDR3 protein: CASSESGGGGGYTF. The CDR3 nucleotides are TGCGCCAGCAGTGAGTCGGGCGGGGGCGGTGGCTACACCTTC.

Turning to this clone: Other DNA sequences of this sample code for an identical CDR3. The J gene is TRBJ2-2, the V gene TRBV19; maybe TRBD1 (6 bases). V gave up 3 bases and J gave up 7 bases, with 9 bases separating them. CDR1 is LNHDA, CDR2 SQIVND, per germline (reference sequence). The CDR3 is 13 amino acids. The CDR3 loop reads CASSILGGGELFF. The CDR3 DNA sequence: TGTGCCAGTAGTATTTTAGGGGGCGGGGAGCTGTTTTTT. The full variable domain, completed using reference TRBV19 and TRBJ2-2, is DGGITQSPKYLFRKEGQNVTLSCEQNLNHDAMYWYRQDPGQGLRLIYYSQIVNDFQKGDIAEGYSVSREKKESFPLTVTSAQKNPTAFYLCASSILGGGELFFGEGSRLTVL.

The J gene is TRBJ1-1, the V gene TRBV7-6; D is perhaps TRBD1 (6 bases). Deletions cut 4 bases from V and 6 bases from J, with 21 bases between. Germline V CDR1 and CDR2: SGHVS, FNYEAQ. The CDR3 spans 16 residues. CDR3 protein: CASSSATTGFGSEAFF. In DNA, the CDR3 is TGTGCCAGCAGCTCCGCAACTACAGGGTTTGGCTCTGAAGCTTTCTTT.

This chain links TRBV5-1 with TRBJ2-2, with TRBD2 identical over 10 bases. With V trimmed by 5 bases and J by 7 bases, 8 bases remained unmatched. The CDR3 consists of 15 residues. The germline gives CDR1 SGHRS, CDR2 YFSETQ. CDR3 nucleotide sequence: TGCGCCAGCAGTTCTAGCGGGAGAGAGTACGGGGAGCTGTTTTTT. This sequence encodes CASSSSGREYGELFF.

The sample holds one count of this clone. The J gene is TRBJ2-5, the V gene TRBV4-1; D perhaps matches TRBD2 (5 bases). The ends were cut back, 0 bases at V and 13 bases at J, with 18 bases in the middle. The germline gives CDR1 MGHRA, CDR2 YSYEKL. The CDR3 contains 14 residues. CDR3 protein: CASSQESRGGRLYF. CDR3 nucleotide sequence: TGCGCCAGCAGCCAAGAGTCTCGAGGAGGTCGTCTGTACTTC.

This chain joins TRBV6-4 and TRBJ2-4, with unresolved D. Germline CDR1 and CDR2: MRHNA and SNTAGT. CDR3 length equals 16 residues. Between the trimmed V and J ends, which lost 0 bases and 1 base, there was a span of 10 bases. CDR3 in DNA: TGTGCCAGCAGTGACTCGAGTGTGGGTGCCAAAAACATTCAGTACTTC. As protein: CASSDSSVGAKNIQYF.

CDR3 nucleotides: TGTGCCAGCACCCCAGACAGGGTTGTTGGCGAGCAGTACTTC. Amino acids: CASTPDRVVGEQYF. The rearrangement joins TRBV10-3 to TRBJ2-7; 7 positions match TRBD1. CDR1 and CDR2 from the germline V gene are ENHRY and SYGVKD. The trim removed 10 bases at V and 6 bases at J, leaving 15 bases unmatched. The CDR3 runs 14 residues.

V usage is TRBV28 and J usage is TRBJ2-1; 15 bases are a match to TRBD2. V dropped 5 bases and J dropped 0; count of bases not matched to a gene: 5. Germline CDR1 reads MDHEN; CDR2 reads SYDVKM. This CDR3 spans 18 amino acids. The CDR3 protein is CASSPGTSGRSSYNEQFF. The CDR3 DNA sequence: TGTGCCAGCAGTCCCGGGACTAGCGGGAGGAGCTCCTACAATGAGCAGTTCTTC. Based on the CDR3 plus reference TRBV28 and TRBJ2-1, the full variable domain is DVKVTQSSRYLVKRTGEKVFLECVQDMDHENMFWYRQDPGLGLRLIYFSYDVKMKEKGDIPEGYSVSREKKERFSLILESASTNQTSMYLCASSPGTSGRSSYNEQFFGPGTRLTVL.

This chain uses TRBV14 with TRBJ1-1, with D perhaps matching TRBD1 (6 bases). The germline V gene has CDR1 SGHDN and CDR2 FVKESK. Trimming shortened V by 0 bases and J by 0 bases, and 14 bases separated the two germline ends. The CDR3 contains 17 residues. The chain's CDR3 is CASSQEVGGRLNTEAFF. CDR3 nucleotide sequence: TGTGCCAGCAGCCAAGAAGTCGGGGGGCGGCTGAACACTGAAGCTTTCTTT.

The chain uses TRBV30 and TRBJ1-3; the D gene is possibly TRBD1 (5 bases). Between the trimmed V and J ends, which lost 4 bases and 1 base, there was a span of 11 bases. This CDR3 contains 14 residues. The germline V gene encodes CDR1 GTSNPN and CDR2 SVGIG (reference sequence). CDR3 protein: CAWNPGPSGNTIYF. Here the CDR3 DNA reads TGTGCCTGGAATCCGGGGCCGTCTGGAAACACCATATATTTT.

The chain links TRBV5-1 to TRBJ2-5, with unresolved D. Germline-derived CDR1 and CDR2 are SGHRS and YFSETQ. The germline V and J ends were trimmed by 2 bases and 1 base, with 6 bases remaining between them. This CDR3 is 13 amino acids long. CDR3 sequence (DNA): TGCGCCAGCAGCTTCGGCGGCCAAGAGACCCAGTACTTC. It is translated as CASSFGGQETQYF.

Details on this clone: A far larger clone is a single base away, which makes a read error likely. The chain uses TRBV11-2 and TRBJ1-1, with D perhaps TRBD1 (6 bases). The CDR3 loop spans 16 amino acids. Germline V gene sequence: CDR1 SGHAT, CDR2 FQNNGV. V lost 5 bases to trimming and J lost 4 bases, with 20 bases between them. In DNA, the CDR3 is TGTGCCAGCAGCCCCTACAGGGAGTCCCCGAGCACTGAAGCTTTCTTT. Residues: CASSPYRESPSTEAFF.

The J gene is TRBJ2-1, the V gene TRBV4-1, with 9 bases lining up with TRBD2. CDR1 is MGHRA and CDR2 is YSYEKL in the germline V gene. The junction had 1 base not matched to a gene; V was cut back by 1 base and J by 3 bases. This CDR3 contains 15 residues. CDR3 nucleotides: TGCGCCAGCAGCCAAGGGACTAGCGACTACAATGAGCAGTTCTTC. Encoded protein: CASSQGTSDYNEQFF.